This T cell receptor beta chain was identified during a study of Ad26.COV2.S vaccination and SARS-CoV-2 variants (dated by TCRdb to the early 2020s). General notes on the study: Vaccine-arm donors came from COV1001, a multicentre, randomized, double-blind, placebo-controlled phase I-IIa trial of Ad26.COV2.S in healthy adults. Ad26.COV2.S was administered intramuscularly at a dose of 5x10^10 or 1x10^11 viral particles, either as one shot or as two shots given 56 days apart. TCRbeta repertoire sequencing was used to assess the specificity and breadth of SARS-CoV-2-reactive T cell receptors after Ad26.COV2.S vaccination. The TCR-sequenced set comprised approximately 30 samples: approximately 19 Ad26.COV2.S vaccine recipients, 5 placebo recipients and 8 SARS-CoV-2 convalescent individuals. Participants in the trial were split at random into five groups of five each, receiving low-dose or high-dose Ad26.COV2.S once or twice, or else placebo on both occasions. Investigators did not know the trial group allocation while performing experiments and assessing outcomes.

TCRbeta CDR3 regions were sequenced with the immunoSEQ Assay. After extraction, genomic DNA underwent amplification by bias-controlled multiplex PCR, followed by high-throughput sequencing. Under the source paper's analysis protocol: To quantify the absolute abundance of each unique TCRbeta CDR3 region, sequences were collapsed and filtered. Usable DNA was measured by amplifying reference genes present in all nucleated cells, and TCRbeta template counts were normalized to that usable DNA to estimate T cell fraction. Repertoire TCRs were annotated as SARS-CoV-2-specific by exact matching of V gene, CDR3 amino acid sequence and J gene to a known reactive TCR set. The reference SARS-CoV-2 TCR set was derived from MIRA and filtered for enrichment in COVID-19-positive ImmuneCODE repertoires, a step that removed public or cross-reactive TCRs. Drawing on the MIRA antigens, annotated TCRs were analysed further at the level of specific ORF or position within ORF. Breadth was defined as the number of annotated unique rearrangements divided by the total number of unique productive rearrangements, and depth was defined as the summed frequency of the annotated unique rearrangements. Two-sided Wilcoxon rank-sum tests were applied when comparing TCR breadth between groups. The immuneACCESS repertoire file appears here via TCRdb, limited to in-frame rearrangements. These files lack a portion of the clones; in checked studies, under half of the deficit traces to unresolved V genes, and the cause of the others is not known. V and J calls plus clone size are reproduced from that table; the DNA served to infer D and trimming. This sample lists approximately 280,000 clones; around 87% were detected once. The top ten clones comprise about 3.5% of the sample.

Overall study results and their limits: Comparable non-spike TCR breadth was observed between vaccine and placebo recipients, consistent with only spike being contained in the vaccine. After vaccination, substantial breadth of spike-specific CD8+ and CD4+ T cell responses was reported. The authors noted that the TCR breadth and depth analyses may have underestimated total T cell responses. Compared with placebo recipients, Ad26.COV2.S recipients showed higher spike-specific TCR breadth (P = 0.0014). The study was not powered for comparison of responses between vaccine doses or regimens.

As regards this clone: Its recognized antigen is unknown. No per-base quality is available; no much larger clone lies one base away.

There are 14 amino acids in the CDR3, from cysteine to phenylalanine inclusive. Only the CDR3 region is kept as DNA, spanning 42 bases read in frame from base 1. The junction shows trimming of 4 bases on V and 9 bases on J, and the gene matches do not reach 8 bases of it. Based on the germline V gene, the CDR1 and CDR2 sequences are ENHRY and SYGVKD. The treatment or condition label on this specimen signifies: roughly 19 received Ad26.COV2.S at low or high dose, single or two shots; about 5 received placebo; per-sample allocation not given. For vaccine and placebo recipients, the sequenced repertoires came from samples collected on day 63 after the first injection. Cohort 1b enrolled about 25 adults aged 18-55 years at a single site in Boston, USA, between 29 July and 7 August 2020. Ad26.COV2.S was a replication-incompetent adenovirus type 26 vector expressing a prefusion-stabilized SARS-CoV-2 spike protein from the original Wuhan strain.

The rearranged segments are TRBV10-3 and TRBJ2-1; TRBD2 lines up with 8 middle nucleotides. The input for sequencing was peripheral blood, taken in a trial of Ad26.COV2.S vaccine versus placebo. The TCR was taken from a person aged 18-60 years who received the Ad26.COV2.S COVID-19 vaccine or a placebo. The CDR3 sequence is CAISASDSGGEQFF. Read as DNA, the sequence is TGTGCCATCAGTGCTAGCGACAGCGGGGGTGAGCAGTTCTTC.